The following is a TCR beta chain sequence with its context. As yet, its antigen is unknown. The data originate from a study of beta chain features in type 1 diabetes. Study-wide points: TCRB CDR3s from Type 1 diabetes patients were moderately but significantly shorter in all four CD4+ subsets.

Expressed TCRB transcripts got sequenced, as all isolated RNA was reverse transcribed. Method: immunoSEQ multiplex PCR; TCRdb's copy keeps in-frame clones and lacks some. The profile shows 630,000 or so clones, over 12% of them singletons. CDR1 and CDR2 (germline): SGDLS, YYNGEE. Trimming cost V 2 bases and J 5 bases, with 14 bases left between them. The CDR3 loop spans 15 amino acids. This TCR derives from a man younger than 30 with type 1 diabetes. The J gene is TRBJ2-1, the V gene TRBV9, with D possibly called TRBD1 or TRBD2 (5 bases each). Material for sequencing was naive CD4+ T cells from blood. The CDR3: CASSVGPLTNNEQFF. CDR3 in DNA: TGTGCCAGCAGCGTGGGACCTTTGACAAACAATGAGCAGTTCTTC.